A single sample gave rise to the 20 T cell receptor beta chains below, sequenced in a study of a mutant IDH1 vaccine in newly diagnosed glioma. Clones were read by immunoSEQ multiplex PCR, and TCRdb kept only the in-frame ones, dropping some. The sample has about 100,000 clones, around three quarters seen once. Time point indicated: baseline, week 1 (first vaccination visit). The treatment is: pre-vaccination baseline after standard-of-care therapy. The sample in question was PBMCs, obtained from a glioma patient treated with radiotherapy, temozolomide or both. The receptor set was obtained from a man aged 35 to 55 with glioma.

This chain joins TRBV29-1 and TRBJ2-7; 9 bases line up with TRBD1. Germline lookup yields CDR1 SQVTM and CDR2 ANQGSEA. Trimming at V came to 5 bases and at J to 7 bases, leaving 15 bases not matched to a gene. The CDR3 sequence is 15 residues long. The CDR3 nucleotides read TGCAGCGTTTCTCCCGGGACAGGGCTTTTAGGGGAGCAGTACTTC. Encoded protein: CSVSPGTGLLGEQYF.

The rearrangement uses TRBV12-5 and TRBJ2-7; D is ambiguous. Trimming cost V 6 bases and J 4 bases, with 10 bases left between them. CDR1 LGHNT and CDR2 FRNRAP come from the germline V gene. The CDR3 totals 12 residues. The chain's CDR3 is CASGGTKYEQYF. CDR3 sequence (DNA): TGTGCTAGTGGGGGCACAAAATACGAGCAGTACTTC.

The sample holds a few counts of this clone. This chain links TRBV29-1 with TRBJ1-2; TRBD1 matches 7 bases. This CDR3 spans 10 amino acids. Germline loops: CDR1 SQVTM, CDR2 ANQGSEA. Germline trimming cut 4 bases from V and 8 bases from J; bases unmatched to any gene: 1. The DNA for the CDR3 is TGCAGCGTTGGAGGGGGCGGCTACACCTTC. It encodes CSVGGGGYTF.

The genes are TRBV27 and TRBJ1-1, with 7 nucleotides matching TRBD1. The CDR3 spans 14 residues. Looked up from germline, CDR1 is MNHEY and CDR2 is SMNVEV (reference sequence). V was clipped by 6 bases and J by 7 bases; unmatched bases: 11. The CDR3 sequence is CASSLGQVRSEAFF. The CDR3 bases are TGTGCCAGCAGCCTCGGACAGGTCCGGAGTGAAGCTTTCTTT.

The genes are TRBV9 and TRBJ1-5; D remains unclear. Germline lookup yields CDR1 SGDLS and CDR2 YYNGEE. V lost 0 bases and J 6 bases, leaving 4 bases between the germline ends. The CDR3 contains 12 residues. The CDR3: CASSVELQPQHF. CDR3 DNA: TGTGCCAGCAGCGTAGAGCTTCAGCCCCAGCATTTT.

V and J are TRBV7-8 and TRBJ2-1; D may correspond to TRBD1 or TRBD2 (5 bases each). The CDR3 spans 12 residues. V was clipped by 2 bases and J by 16 bases, with 15 bases between them. Germline assignment: CDR1 SGHVS and CDR2 FQNEAQ. In DNA, the CDR3 is TGTGCCAGCAGCTTAAGTGGGACCTCCCTTTTCTTC. Protein sequence: CASSLSGTSLFF.

This chain links TRBV5-4 with TRBJ2-2; perhaps D is TRBD1 or TRBD2 (5 bases each). The CDR3 runs 14 residues. Trimming removed 4 bases from V and 6 bases from J, with 13 bases in between. CDR1 and CDR2 from the germline V gene are SGHNT and YYREEE (reference sequence). In DNA, the CDR3 is TGTGCCAGCAGCCCCCGTGGGGACGCCGGGGAGCTGTTTTTT. It translates to CASSPRGDAGELFF.

V and J are TRBV10-3 and TRBJ2-5, with D perhaps assigned TRBD1 or TRBD2 (5 bases each). The CDR3 spans 16 residues. Germline V gene data show CDR1 as ENHRY and CDR2 as SYGVKD. The V end lost 5 bases, the J end lost 5 bases, and 21 bases lay between the germline ends. The CDR3 here is CAISPHGAPFWETQYF. Here the CDR3 DNA reads TGTGCCATCAGTCCTCACGGGGCTCCTTTTTGGGAGACCCAGTACTTC.

The V gene is TRBV4-2, the J gene TRBJ1-2, with D unresolved. The ends were cut back, 1 base at V and 8 bases at J, with 14 bases in the middle. CDR3 length: 14 residues. The germline gives CDR1 LGHNA, CDR2 YNFKEQ. CDR3 amino acids: CASSQGATTKGYTF. Here the CDR3 DNA reads TGTGCCAGCAGCCAAGGGGCCACTACAAAGGGCTACACCTTC.

The chain has TRBV6-5 and TRBJ2-7; a weak D match, TRBD1 (6 bases). Trimming pared 1 base from V and 3 bases from J, leaving 13 bases between. This CDR3 has 15 residues. The germline CDR1 and CDR2 sequences are MNHEY and SVGAGI. The chain's CDR3 is CASSYFRQGFYEQYF. CDR3 in DNA: TGTGCCAGCAGTTACTTTAGGCAGGGGTTCTACGAGCAGTACTTC.

The rearrangement joins TRBV6-5 to TRBJ2-3; D is unclear. This CDR3 is built from 11 residues. CDR1 and CDR2 (germline): MNHEY, SVGAGI. V lost 2 bases and J lost 6, with 3 bases in between. DNA of the CDR3: TGTGCCAGCAGTTACAAGGATACGCAGTATTTT. It yields the protein CASSYKDTQYF.

This clone has a handful of counts. The V call is TRBV9, the J call TRBJ1-1; no clear D gene. This CDR3 is 12 amino acids long. Trimming shortened V by 0 bases and J by 8 bases, and 8 bases separated the two germline ends. Germline V gene lookup returns CDR1 SGDLS and CDR2 YYNGEE. The CDR3 sequence: CASSVDGREAFF. CDR3 DNA: TGTGCCAGCAGCGTAGATGGGAGGGAAGCTTTCTTT.

CDR3 DNA sequence: TGTGCCAGCAGTGAAACTAGCGGGGCCCCGGAGACCCAGTACTTC. This encodes CASSETSGAPETQYF. This chain connects TRBV6-1 to TRBJ2-5; 10 bases map to TRBD2. This CDR3 has 15 amino acids. Germline V lookup: CDR1 MNHNS, CDR2 SASEGT. J gave up 5 bases and V 2 bases, and 5 bases lay outside the gene matches.

This clone came up a few times. The chain recombines TRBV10-2 with TRBJ1-4; D possibly corresponds to TRBD1 (6 bases). The CDR3 is made up of 18 amino acids. Germline V gene lookup returns CDR1 WSHSY and CDR2 SAAADI. With 0 bases removed from V and 5 bases from J, the gap between germline ends came to 19 bases. The CDR3 nucleotides read TGCGCCAGCAGTGAGTCCCGGCGGGTTGGAGGGGGGAATGAAAAACTGTTTTTT. It specifies CASSESRRVGGGNEKLFF.

The V call is TRBV10-2, the J call TRBJ1-2, with 7 bases lining up with TRBD1. J lost 7 bases, V lost 6 bases, and 5 bases had no gene match. The CDR3 length is 12 residues. Germline CDR1 is WSHSY and CDR2 is SAAADI. DNA of the CDR3: TGCGCCAGCAGACAGGGGCGAGCTGGCTACACCTTC. It yields the protein CASRQGRAGYTF.

This chain joins TRBV4-3 and TRBJ2-6; 7 bases map to TRBD2. Germline V gene lookup returns CDR1 LGHNA and CDR2 YSLEER. Germline trimming cut 0 bases from V and 0 bases from J; bases unmatched to any gene: 11. There are 20 residues in the CDR3. The DNA of the CDR3 is TGCGCCAGCAGCCAAGATCCCGGCGGGGGTTTAGGCTCTGGGGCCAACGTCCTGACTTTC. This gives the protein CASSQDPGGGLGSGANVLTF.

The J gene is TRBJ2-7, the V gene TRBV28; 7 bases agree with TRBD1. This CDR3 is 13 amino acids long. The germline V gene encodes CDR1 MDHEN and CDR2 SYDVKM. Trimming took 6 bases from V and 4 from J; bases not matched to a gene: 6. CDR3 residues: CASRGTDRYEQYF. The CDR3 nucleotides are TGTGCCAGCAGGGGTACGGACAGGTACGAGCAGTACTTC. The full variable domain, with the rest looked up from reference TRBV28 and TRBJ2-7, is DVKVTQSSRYLVKRTGEKVFLECVQDMDHENMFWYRQDPGLGLRLIYFSYDVKMKEKGDIPEGYSVSREKKERFSLILESASTNQTSMYLCASRGTDRYEQYFGPGTRLTVT.

V is TRBV10-3 and J is TRBJ2-7; D gene ambiguous. This CDR3 is 11 amino acids long. V lost 0 bases and J 12 bases, leaving 9 bases between the germline ends. Germline-derived CDR1 and CDR2 are ENHRY and SYGVKD. As DNA, the CDR3 is TGTGCCATCAGTGAGTCGAGGCAGCTGTACTTC. This gives the protein CAISESRQLYF.

The chain uses TRBV10-3 and TRBJ2-1; D might be TRBD1 or TRBD2, each matching 5 bases. The V end lost 5 bases, the J end lost 0 bases, and 8 bases lay between the germline ends. CDR1 ENHRY and CDR2 SYGVKD come from the germline V gene. This CDR3 contains 14 residues. CDR3 sequence reads: CAISWDDSYNEQFF. DNA of the CDR3: TGTGCCATCAGTTGGGACGACTCCTACAATGAGCAGTTCTTC.

The V gene is TRBV2, the J gene TRBJ2-3; D perhaps matches TRBD2 (6 bases). The length of the CDR3 is 15 residues. Germline assignment: CDR1 SNHLY and CDR2 FYNNEI. Trimming stripped 5 bases from V and 4 bases from J, with 16 bases between. CDR3 in DNA: TGTGCCAGCAGTCCCCGGGAGAGGTTCGCAGATACGCAGTATTTT. Protein product: CASSPRERFADTQYF.